These 26 T cell receptor beta chains were sequenced from one sample in a study of T cell repertoires in aging, cancer and after chemotherapy (dated by TCRdb to about 2019). Sequencing used an Illumina MiSeq. Using a mixed TRB-A/B primer pool, multiplex touch-down PCR amplified rearranged TRB sequences covering the V, D and J segments. TCRdb passed the public sequencing reads through fastp at Q25 and MiXCR, retaining productive beta sequences. Identical CDR3 proteins give one entry, which carries the most common genes and DNA. For this sample there are under 8,000 distinct CDR3 sequences; about 29% appear just once. The ten biggest clones cover just under 70% of the sample. TCR beta rearrangements were amplified from genomic DNA extracted from peripheral blood rather than from sorted cells or RNA. The sample consisted of blood. These receptor sequences come from a human donor with a blood cancer. The donor label of this sample is uncertain.

This chain links TRBV6-1 with TRBJ1-1, with D unresolved. The V and J ends lost 3 bases and 4 bases respectively, with 15 bases between them. Germline V gene lookup returns CDR1 MNHNS and CDR2 SASEGT. The CDR3 has 15 amino acids. CDR3 DNA: TGTGCCAGCAGTGAGGTTGAGGGTTGGTCCACTGAAGCTTTCTTT. Residues: CASSEVEGWSTEAFF.

The V call is TRBV27, the J call TRBJ1-1; no definite D call. V lost 7 bases and J 4 bases, leaving 16 bases between the germline ends. The CDR3 spans 14 residues. The germline CDR1 and CDR2 sequences are MNHEY and SMNVEV (reference sequence). The CDR3 DNA follows: TGTGCCAGCATTGCAACTGGGTTTACCACTGAAGCTTTCTTT. Translating gives CASIATGFTTEAFF.

V gene TRBV10-2 combines with J gene TRBJ2-3, with TRBD2 identical over 11 bases. The CDR3 runs to 15 residues. CDR1 WSHSY and CDR2 SAAADI come from the germline V gene. The J segment lost 3 bases and the V segment lost 5 bases, leaving 4 bases of the junction unmatched. The CDR3 region has the DNA TGCGCCAGCAGTAATAGCGGGGGGGGGACAGATACGCAGTATTTT. Its protein is CASSNSGGGTDTQYF.

V is TRBV29-1 and J is TRBJ2-1; D unresolved. Germline CDR1 SQVTM, CDR2 ANQGSEA. This CDR3 has 11 amino acids. V was pared by 8 bases and J by 3 bases, with 8 bases between. The DNA for the CDR3 is TGCAGCCCCCGGGTCTACAATGAGCAGTTCTTC. Residues: CSPRVYNEQFF.

The chain recombines TRBV5-1 with TRBJ1-5, with 7 bases matching TRBD1. After removal of 0 bases from V and 6 bases from J, the junction contained 15 bases not matched to a gene. CDR1 is SGHRS, CDR2 YFSETQ, per germline. The CDR3 has 18 amino acids. The CDR3 reads CASSLVPDPGGNVQPQHF. Here the CDR3 DNA reads TGCGCCAGCAGCTTGGTCCCCGACCCAGGGGGAAATGTTCAGCCCCAGCATTTT.

The chain carries TRBV5-1 and TRBJ1-1; D is perhaps TRBD1 (5 bases). Germline V gives CDR1 SGHRS, CDR2 YFSETQ. The CDR3 is made up of 13 amino acids. Trimming shortened V by 0 bases and J by 3 bases, and 6 bases separated the two germline ends. In DNA, the CDR3 is TGCGCCAGCAGCTTGGTAGGGGACACTGAAGCTTTCTTT. It is translated as CASSLVGDTEAFF.

The chain is built from TRBV30 and TRBJ2-2; TRBD1 might be the D (6 bases). V was trimmed by 4 bases and J by 7 bases, leaving 13 bases between them. Germline loops: CDR1 GTSNPN, CDR2 SVGIG (reference sequence). The CDR3 covers 13 residues. This CDR3 is CAWINSGHGELFF. The CDR3 DNA reads TGTGCCTGGATTAATTCGGGACACGGGGAGCTGTTTTTT.

The genes are TRBV12-3 or TRBV12-4 and TRBJ2-2, with D perhaps matching TRBD1 or TRBD2 (5 bases each). The CDR3 loop spans 15 amino acids. Trimming took 3 bases from V and 2 from J, leaving 10 bases between them. In nucleotides, the CDR3 is TGTGCCAGCAGTTTCCCGGGGCCCAACACCGGGGAGCTGTTTTTT. The encoded protein is CASSFPGPNTGELFF.

As for this clonotype: Sequence at one end of the junction differs from germline and may be a read error. The chain's CDR3 is CASSLRSGTRYNEQFF. CDR3 nucleotides: TGCGCCAGCAGCTTGCGTTCCGGGACTAGGTACAATGAGCAGTTCTTC. The rearrangement joins TRBV5-5 to TRBJ2-1, with 8 bases fitting TRBD2. The germline gives CDR1 SGHKS, CDR2 YYEKEE (reference sequence). The CDR3 is 16 residues long.

V gene TRBV7-9 combines with J gene TRBJ2-7, with 7 bases aligning to TRBD1. Germline V gives CDR1 SEHNR, CDR2 FQNEAQ (reference sequence). The CDR3 loop spans 15 amino acids. V trimming: 5 bases; J trimming: 4 bases; junction bases outside the gene matches: 11. This CDR3 reads CASSPYIRTGYEQYF. Written as DNA, the CDR3 is TGTGCCAGCAGCCCATATATAAGGACAGGTTACGAGCAGTACTTC. Combining the CDR3 with reference TRBV7-9 and TRBJ2-7 gives the whole variable domain DTGVSQNPRHKITKRGQNVTFRCDPISEHNRLYWYRQTLGQGPEFLTYFQNEAQLEKSRLLSDRFSAERPKGSFSTLEIQRTEQGDSAMYLCASSPYIRTGYEQYFGPGTRLTVT.

The chain recombines TRBV7-2 with TRBJ1-2; D not certain. CDR1 is SGHTA and CDR2 is FQGNSA in the germline V gene. Deletions cut 2 bases from V and 2 bases from J, with 9 bases between. CDR3 size: 14 residues. The CDR3 nucleotides are TGTGCCAGCAGCTTACTGGGAAGGAACTATGGCTACACCTTC. Translated: CASSLLGRNYGYTF.

The chain joins TRBV30 to TRBJ1-5; D is possibly TRBD1 (5 bases). The CDR3 consists of 16 residues. Germline V gives CDR1 GTSNPN, CDR2 SVGIG (reference sequence). The V end was cut by 0 bases, the J end by 2 bases, with 14 bases between. The CDR3 protein is CAWSVFGGMGNQPQHF. The DNA of the CDR3 is TGTGCCTGGAGTGTCTTCGGGGGGATGGGCAATCAGCCCCAGCATTTT.

V is TRBV19 and J is TRBJ2-5; possible D gene TRBD1, 5 bases. Germline loops: CDR1 LNHDA, CDR2 SQIVND (reference sequence). V was pared by 3 bases and J by 4 bases, with 15 bases between. CDR3 length equals 15 residues. The CDR3: CASSIAGLVPETQYF. In DNA form, the CDR3 reads TGTGCCAGTAGTATTGCAGGGTTGGTTCCAGAGACCCAGTACTTC.

The gene calls are TRBV6-2 or TRBV6-3 and TRBJ2-3, with 13 bases fitting TRBD2. Unmatched junction bases numbered 4, after V lost 0 bases and J lost 4 bases. CDR3 length equals 17 residues. Germline CDR1 reads MNHEY; CDR2 reads SVGEGT. The CDR3 loop is CASSYSRLAGGPDTQYF. The CDR3 DNA is TGTGCCAGCAGTTACTCCCGACTAGCGGGGGGCCCAGATACGCAGTATTTT.

This clonotype was observed a handful of times. The chain couples TRBV6-5 to TRBJ2-1; a weak D match, TRBD1 (6 bases). This CDR3 region has 14 residues. CDR1 MNHEY and CDR2 SVGAGI come from the germline V gene. V lost 5 bases and J 6 bases, leaving 14 bases between the germline ends. CDR3 amino acids: CASSGGQGFNEQFF. The CDR3 coding sequence is TGTGCCAGCAGTGGGGGCCAGGGATTCAATGAGCAGTTCTTC.

This clonotype was counted only a few times. In DNA form, the CDR3 reads TGTGCCACCAGCAAGAGCTCCTATAATTCACCCCTCCACTTT. Translating gives CATSKSSYNSPLHF. The genes are TRBV15 and TRBJ1-6, with unresolved D. V was pared by 4 bases and J by 0 bases, with 4 bases between. CDR1 and CDR2 (germline): LNHNV, YYDKDF (reference sequence). The CDR3 has 14 residues.

This clonotype was observed at least ten times. V is TRBV5-6 and J is TRBJ2-5, with D perhaps matching TRBD1 (5 bases). The CDR3 extends over 13 amino acids. Trimming took off 0 bases at V and 4 bases at J, with 7 bases between the two ends. In germline, CDR1 is SGHDT, CDR2 YYEEEE. This chain's CDR3 is CASSLVGRETQYF. DNA of the CDR3: TGTGCCAGCAGCTTGGTGGGGCGAGAGACCCAGTACTTC. Full variable domain (outside the CDR3, taken from reference TRBV5-6 and TRBJ2-5): DAGVTQSPTHLIKTRGQQVTLRCSPKSGHDTVSWYQQALGQGPQFIFQYYEEEERQRGNFPDRFSGHQFPNYSSELNVNALLLGDSALYLCASSLVGRETQYFGPGTRLLVL.

The V gene is TRBV20-1, the J gene TRBJ2-3; weak D call: TRBD2 (5 bases). Per germline, CDR1 DFQATT and CDR2 SNEGSKA (reference sequence). V was cut by 4 bases and J by 1 base, with 15 bases left in between. The CDR3 is 15 residues long. The CDR3 here is CSAILLVGGTDTQYF. CDR3 nucleotide sequence: TGCAGTGCTATTCTACTGGTCGGGGGCACAGATACGCAGTATTTT.

This rearrangement joins TRBV12-3 or TRBV12-4 to TRBJ1-4; no firm D call. Trimming removed 5 bases at V and 4 bases at J, with 2 bases between. CDR3 length: 11 amino acids. Here the CDR3 reads CASSLNEKLFF. The CDR3 DNA reads TGTGCCAGCAGTCTTAATGAAAAACTGTTTTTT.

The chain couples TRBV11-2 to TRBJ2-1; the match to TRBD1 covers 7 bases. This CDR3 spans 17 amino acids. CDR1 is SGHAT and CDR2 is FQNNGV in the germline V gene. J gave up 4 bases and V 3 bases, and 12 bases lay outside the gene matches. DNA for the CDR3: TGTGCCAGCAGCTTCCCCCCTCTAGGGGGCGGATACAATGAGCAGTTCTTC. Protein sequence: CASSFPPLGGGYNEQFF.

The rearrangement joins TRBV13 to TRBJ1-6, with no clear D. This CDR3 has 14 amino acids. Trimming removed 0 bases at V and 7 bases at J, with 7 bases between. Germline lookup yields CDR1 PRHDT and CDR2 FYEKMQ (reference sequence). CDR3 DNA sequence: TGTGCCAGCAGCTTAGGACAGATCAATTCACCCCTCCACTTT. Translated: CASSLGQINSPLHF.

This chain links TRBV10-3 with TRBJ2-3; 9 nucleotides align to TRBD1. Germline-derived CDR1 and CDR2 are ENHRY and SYGVKD. V lost 4 bases, J lost 3 bases, and 5 bases stayed unmatched. The CDR3 is 15 amino acids. The CDR3 loop is CAISVGDRETDTQYF. CDR3 in DNA: TGTGCCATCAGTGTGGGGGACAGGGAGACAGATACGCAGTATTTT.

Remarks on this clonotype: This sequence may be a read error, since a much larger clone differs from it by one base. V usage is TRBV19 and J usage is TRBJ1-2; D is undetermined. Germline V gene data show CDR1 as LNHDA and CDR2 as SQIVND (reference sequence). Trimming shortened V by 6 bases and J by 7 bases, and 12 bases separated the two germline ends. The CDR3 has 12 amino acids. CDR3 in amino acids: CASRFIFIGYTF. Here the CDR3 DNA reads TGTGCCAGTAGGTTCATTTTTATTGGCTACACCTTC.

The chain has TRBV10-3 and TRBJ1-1, with D possibly being TRBD1 (5 bases). From germline, CDR1 is ENHRY and CDR2 SYGVKD. This CDR3 has 12 amino acids. The V end was cut by 3 bases, the J end by 10 bases, with 12 bases between. Here the CDR3 reads CAISDGDRGAFF. DNA of the CDR3: TGTGCCATCAGTGATGGGGACCGAGGAGCTTTCTTT.

Comment on this clonotype: A read error may produce the germline difference seen at one junction end. The rearrangement joins TRBV12-3 or TRBV12-4 to TRBJ1-2; the D gene is possibly TRBD1 (6 bases). The CDR3 sequence is 9 residues long. CDR3 DNA sequence: TGTGCCAGCAGGAGGACAGATTACTTC. Protein product: CASRRTDYF.

The chain has TRBV10-1 and TRBJ1-3; D remains ambiguous. This CDR3 region has 15 residues. Trimming pared 4 bases from V and 2 bases from J, leaving 12 bases between. Germline CDR1 WNHNN, CDR2 SYGVQD (reference sequence). The CDR3 bases are TGCGCCAGCAGTGGGGCAAATACGGCTGGAAACACCATATATTTT. Translation: CASSGANTAGNTIYF.